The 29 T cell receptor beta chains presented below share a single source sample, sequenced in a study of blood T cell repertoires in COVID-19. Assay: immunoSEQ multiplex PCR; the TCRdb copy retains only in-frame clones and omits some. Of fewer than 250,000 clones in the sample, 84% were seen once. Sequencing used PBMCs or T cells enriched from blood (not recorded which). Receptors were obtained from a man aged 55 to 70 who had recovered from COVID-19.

Here the CDR3 reads CASIRQTAYNEQFF. The CDR3 bases are TGTGCCAGCATACGACAGACTGCCTACAATGAGCAGTTCTTC. The chain has TRBV2 and TRBJ2-1; D is perhaps TRBD1 (5 bases). This CDR3 is 14 amino acids long. The V end lost 7 bases, the J end lost 2 bases, and 12 bases lay between the germline ends. Germline CDR1 reads SNHLY; CDR2 reads FYNNEI.

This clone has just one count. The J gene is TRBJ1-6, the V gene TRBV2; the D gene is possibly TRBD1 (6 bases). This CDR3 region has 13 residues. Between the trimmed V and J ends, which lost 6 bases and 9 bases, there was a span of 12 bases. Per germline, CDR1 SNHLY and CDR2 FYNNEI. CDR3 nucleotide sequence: TGTGCCAGCAGGGCAGGGGAACGTTCACCCCTCCACTTT. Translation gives CASRAGERSPLHF.

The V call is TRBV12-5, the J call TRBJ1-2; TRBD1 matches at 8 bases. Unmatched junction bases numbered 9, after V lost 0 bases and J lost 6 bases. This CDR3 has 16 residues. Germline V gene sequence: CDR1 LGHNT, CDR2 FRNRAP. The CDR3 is CASGLVKKDRVNGYTF. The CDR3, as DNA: TGTGCTAGTGGTTTGGTAAAAAAGGACAGGGTTAATGGCTACACCTTC.

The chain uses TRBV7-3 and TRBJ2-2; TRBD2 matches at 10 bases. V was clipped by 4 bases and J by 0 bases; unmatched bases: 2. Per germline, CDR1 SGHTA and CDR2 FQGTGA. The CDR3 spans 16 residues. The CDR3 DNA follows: TGTGCCAGCAGCTCCCTAGCGGGGGCGAACACCGGGGAGCTGTTTTTT. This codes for CASSSLAGANTGELFF.

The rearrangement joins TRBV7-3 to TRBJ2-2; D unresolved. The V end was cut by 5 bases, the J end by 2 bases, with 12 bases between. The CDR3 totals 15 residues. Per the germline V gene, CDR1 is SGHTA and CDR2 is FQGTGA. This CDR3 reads CASSPPGYNTGELFF. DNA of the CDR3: TGTGCCAGCAGCCCCCCAGGCTATAACACCGGGGAGCTGTTTTTT.

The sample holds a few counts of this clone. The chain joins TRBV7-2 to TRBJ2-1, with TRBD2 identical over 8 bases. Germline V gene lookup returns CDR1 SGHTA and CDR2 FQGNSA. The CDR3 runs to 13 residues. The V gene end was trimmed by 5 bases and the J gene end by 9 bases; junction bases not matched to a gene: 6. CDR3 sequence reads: CASSPGGAREQFF. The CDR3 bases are TGTGCCAGCAGCCCCGGGGGGGCTCGTGAGCAGTTCTTC.

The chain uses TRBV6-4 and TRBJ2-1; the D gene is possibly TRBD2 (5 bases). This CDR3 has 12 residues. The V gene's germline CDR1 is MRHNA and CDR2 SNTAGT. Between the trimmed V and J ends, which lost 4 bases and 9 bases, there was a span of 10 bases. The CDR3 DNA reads TGTGCCAGCAGTGCTCAAGGAGGTGAGCAGTTCTTC. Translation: CASSAQGGEQFF.

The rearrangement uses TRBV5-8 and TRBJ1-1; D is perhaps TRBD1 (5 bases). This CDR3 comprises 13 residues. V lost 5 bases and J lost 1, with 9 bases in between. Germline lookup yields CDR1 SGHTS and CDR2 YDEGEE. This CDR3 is CASRLRGNTEAFF. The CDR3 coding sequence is TGTGCCAGCAGATTGAGGGGGAACACTGAAGCTTTCTTT.

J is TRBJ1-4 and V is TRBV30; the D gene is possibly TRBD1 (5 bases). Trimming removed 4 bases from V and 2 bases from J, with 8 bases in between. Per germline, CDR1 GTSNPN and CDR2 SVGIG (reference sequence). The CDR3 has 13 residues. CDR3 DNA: TGTGCCTGGACGAGACAGACTAATGAAAAACTGTTTTTT. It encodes CAWTRQTNEKLFF.

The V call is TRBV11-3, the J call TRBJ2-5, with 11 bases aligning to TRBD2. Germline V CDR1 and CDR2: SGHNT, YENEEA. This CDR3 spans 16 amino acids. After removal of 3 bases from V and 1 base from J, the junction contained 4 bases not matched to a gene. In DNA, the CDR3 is TGTGCCAGCAGCTTGGGACTAGCGGCACCCCAAGAGACCCAGTACTTC. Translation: CASSLGLAAPQETQYF.

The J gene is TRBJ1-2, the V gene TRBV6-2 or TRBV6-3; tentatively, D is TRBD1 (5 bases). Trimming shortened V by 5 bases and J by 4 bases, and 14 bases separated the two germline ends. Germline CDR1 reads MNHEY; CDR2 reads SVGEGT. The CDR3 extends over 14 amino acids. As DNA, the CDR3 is TGTGCCAGCAGTCCGACAGAAGAAGGCTATGGCTACACCTTC. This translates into CASSPTEEGYGYTF.

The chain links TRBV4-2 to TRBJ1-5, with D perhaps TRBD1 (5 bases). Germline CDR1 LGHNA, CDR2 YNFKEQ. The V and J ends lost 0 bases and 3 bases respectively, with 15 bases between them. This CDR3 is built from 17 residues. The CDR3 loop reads CASSQDYIRTNNQPQHF. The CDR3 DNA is TGTGCCAGCAGCCAAGATTATATACGGACAAACAATCAGCCCCAGCATTTT.

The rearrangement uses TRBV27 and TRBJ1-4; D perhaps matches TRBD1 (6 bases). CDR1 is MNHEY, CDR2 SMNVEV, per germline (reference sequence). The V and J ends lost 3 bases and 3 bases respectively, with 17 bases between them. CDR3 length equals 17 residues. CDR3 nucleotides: TGTGCCAGCAGTTTGCGGGGGCGCGTCGTGCCTAATGAAAAACTGTTTTTT. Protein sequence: CASSLRGRVVPNEKLFF.

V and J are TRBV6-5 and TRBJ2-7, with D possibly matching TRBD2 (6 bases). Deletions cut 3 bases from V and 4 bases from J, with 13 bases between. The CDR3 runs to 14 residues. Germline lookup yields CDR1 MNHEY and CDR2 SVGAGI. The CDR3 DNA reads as TGTGCCAGCAGTTATCGGGAGAGGGGTTACGAGCAGTACTTC. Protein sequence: CASSYRERGYEQYF.

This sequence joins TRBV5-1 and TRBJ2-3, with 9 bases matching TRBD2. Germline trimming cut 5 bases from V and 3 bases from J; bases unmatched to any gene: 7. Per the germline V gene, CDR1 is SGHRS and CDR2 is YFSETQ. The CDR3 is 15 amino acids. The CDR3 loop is CASRPQAGGTDTQYF. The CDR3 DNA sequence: TGCGCCAGCAGACCCCAAGCGGGGGGTACAGATACGCAGTATTTT.

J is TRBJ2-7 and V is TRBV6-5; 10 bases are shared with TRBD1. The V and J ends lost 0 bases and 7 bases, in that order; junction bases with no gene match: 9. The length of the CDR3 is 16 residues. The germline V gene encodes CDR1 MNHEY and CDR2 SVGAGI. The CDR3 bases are TGTGCCAGCAGTTACTCGATTGGGACAGGGGCCTGGGAGCAGTACTTC. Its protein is CASSYSIGTGAWEQYF.

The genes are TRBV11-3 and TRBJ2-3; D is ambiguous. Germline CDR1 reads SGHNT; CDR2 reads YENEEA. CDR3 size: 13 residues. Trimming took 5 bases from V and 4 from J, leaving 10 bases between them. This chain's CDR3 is CASSPSSADTQYF. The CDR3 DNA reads TGTGCCAGCAGCCCATCATCGGCAGATACGCAGTATTTT.

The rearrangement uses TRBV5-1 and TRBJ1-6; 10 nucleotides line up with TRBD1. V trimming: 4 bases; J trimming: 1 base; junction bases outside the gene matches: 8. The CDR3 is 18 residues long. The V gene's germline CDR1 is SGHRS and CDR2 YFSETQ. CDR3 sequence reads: CASSKGQGIGSYNSPLHF. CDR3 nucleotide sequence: TGCGCCAGCAGCAAGGGACAGGGGATAGGGTCCTATAATTCACCCCTCCACTTT.

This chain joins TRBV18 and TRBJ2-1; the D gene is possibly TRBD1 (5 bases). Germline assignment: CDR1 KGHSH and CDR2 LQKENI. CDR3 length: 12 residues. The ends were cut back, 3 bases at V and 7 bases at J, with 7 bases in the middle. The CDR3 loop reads CASSPGRNEQFF. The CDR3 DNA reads TGTGCCAGCTCACCGGGGCGGAATGAGCAGTTCTTC.

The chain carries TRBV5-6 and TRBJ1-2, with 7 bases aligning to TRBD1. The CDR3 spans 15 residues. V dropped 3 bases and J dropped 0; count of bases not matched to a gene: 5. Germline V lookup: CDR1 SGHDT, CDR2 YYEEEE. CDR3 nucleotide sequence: TGTGCCAGCAGCTATACAGGGGCGGCTAACTATGGCTACACCTTC. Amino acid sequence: CASSYTGAANYGYTF. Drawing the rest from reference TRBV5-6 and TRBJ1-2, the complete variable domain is DAGVTQSPTHLIKTRGQQVTLRCSPKSGHDTVSWYQQALGQGPQFIFQYYEEEERQRGNFPDRFSGHQFPNYSSELNVNALLLGDSALYLCASSYTGAANYGYTFGSGTRLTVV.

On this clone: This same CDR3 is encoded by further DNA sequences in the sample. This CDR3 is CASSSRQGNGYTF. The CDR3 nucleotides are TGTGCCAGCAGTTCCCGACAGGGGAATGGCTACACCTTC. The genes are TRBV6-5 and TRBJ1-2; TRBD1 aligns across 8 bases. Germline trimming cut 4 bases from V and 6 bases from J; bases unmatched to any gene: 4. The CDR3 sequence is 13 residues long. Germline V gene lookup returns CDR1 MNHEY and CDR2 SVGAGI.

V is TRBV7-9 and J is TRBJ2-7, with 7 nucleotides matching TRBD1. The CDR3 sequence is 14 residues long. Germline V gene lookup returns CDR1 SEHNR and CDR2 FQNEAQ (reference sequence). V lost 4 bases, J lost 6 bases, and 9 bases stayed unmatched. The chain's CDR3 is CASSSGTDYPEQYF. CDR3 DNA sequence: TGTGCCAGCAGCTCCGGGACAGATTACCCCGAGCAGTACTTC.

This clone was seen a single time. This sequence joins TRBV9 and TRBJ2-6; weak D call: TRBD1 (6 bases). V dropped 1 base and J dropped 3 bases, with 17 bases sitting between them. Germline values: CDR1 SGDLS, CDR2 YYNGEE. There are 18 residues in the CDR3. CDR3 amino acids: CASSVRAQGMSGANVLTF. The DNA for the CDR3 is TGTGCCAGCAGCGTAAGGGCCCAGGGGATGAGTGGGGCCAACGTCCTGACTTTC.

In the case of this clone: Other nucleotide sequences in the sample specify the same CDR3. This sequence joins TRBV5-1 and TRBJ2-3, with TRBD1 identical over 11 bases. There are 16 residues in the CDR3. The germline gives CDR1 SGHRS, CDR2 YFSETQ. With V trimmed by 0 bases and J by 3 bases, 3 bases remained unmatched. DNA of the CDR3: TGCGCCAGCAGCTTGGCTGGGACAGGGGGGACAGATACGCAGTATTTT. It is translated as CASSLAGTGGTDTQYF.

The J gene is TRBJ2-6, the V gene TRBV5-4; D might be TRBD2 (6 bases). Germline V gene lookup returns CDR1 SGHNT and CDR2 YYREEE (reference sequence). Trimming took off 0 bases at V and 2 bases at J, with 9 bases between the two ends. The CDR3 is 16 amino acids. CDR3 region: CASSLGSGAGANVLTF. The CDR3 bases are TGTGCCAGCAGCTTGGGATCGGGGGCTGGGGCCAACGTCCTGACTTTC.

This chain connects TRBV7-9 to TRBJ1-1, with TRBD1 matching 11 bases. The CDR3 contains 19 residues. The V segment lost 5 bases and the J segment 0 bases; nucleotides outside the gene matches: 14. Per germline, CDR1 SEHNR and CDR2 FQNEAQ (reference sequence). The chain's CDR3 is CASSPPPGTGGWLNTEAFF. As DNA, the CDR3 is TGTGCCAGCAGCCCACCTCCCGGGACAGGGGGTTGGTTGAACACTGAAGCTTTCTTT.

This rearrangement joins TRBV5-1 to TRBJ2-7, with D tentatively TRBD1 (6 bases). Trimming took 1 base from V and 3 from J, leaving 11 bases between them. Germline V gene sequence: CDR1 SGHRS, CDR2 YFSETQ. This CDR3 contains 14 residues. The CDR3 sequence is CASSLHTGLYEQYF. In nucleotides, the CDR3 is TGCGCCAGCAGCTTGCACACAGGGCTCTACGAGCAGTACTTC.

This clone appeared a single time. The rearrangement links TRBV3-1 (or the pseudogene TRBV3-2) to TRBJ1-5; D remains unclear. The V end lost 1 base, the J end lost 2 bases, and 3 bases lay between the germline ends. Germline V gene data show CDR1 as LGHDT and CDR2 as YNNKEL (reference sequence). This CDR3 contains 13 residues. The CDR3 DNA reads TGTGCCAGCAGCCAAGTCGGCAATCAGCCCCAGCATTTT. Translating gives CASSQVGNQPQHF.

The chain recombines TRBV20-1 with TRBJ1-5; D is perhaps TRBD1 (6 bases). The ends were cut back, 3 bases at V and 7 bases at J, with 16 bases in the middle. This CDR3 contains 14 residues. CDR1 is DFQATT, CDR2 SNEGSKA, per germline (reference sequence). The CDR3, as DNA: TGCAGTGCTAGTACAGGGTATTTACGGCAGCCCCAGCATTTT. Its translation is CSASTGYLRQPQHF.